This T cell receptor beta chain was captured in a study of blood T cell repertoires in COVID-19. At the level of the study: From T cells, B-cell-depleted T cells, or PBMCs came the material, which was cDNA or gDNA.

Ages ranged from about 18 to 100 years, with residence in 24 US areas. CDR1 and CDR2 from the germline V gene are LGHDT and YNNKEL (reference sequence). With 0 bases clipped from V and 0 bases from J, the junction kept 8 bases outside the gene matches. This CDR3 is built from 18 residues. This clone appeared a single time. Original methodology: Amplification with reference gene primers provided the estimates of nucleated cell counts. Produced via immunoSEQ multiplex PCR; TCRdb's table is partial and in-frame only. V, J and clone size reflect that table, while D and trimming were determined from the DNA. The data hold around 100,000 clones, with roughly 85% observed a single time.

The chain is built from TRBV3-1 (or the pseudogene TRBV3-2) and TRBJ2-7, with 10 bases matching TRBD2. Source material: PBMCs or T cells enriched from blood (not recorded which). This TCR derives from a woman aged 45-60 years who had recovered from COVID-19. CDR3 bases: TGTGCCAGCAGCCAAGACCTAGCGGGGGTCGCCATCTCCTACGAGCAGTACTTC. The encoded protein is CASSQDLAGVAISYEQYF.